The 22 T cell receptor beta chains presented below share a single source sample, sequenced in a study of cytomegalovirus exposure and HLA in healthy donors (dated by TCRdb to 2017 to 2019). Receptors were amplified or captured by the immunoSEQ multiplex PCR assay. For the multiplex PCR, a mixture combining 60 forward primers for TCR Vbeta segments and 13 reverse primers for TCR Jbeta segments was used. In TCRdb, the immuneACCESS table is reduced to in-frame sequences with V and J assigned. These tables do not hold every clone; where another copy was compared, an unresolved V gene accounts for under half, and the others remain unexplained. The sample contains roughly 140,000 clones, 75% to 90% of them found a single time. The ten largest clones add up to roughly 4.5% of the sample. The sample taken for sequencing was PBMCs. The receptors come from a man aged 35-49 years in good health and CMV-seronegative.

The chain links TRBV9 to TRBJ2-3; possibly TRBD1 for D (5 bases). The CDR3 runs to 16 residues. CDR1 is SGDLS and CDR2 is YYNGEE in the germline V gene. The V and J ends lost 4 bases and 1 base respectively, with 16 bases between them. The CDR3 nucleotides read TGTGCCAGCAGCCCACGACAGAGAGGTGGCACAGATACGCAGTATTTT. Its protein product is CASSPRQRGGTDTQYF.

This clone was seen a few times. The chain carries TRBV6-6 and TRBJ1-5; D unclear. Germline CDR1 and CDR2: MNHNY and SVGAGI (reference sequence). This CDR3 comprises 13 residues. Trimming took 8 bases from V and 6 from J, leaving 14 bases between them. CDR3 loop: CASHTGWAQPQHF. CDR3 nucleotide sequence: TGTGCCAGCCATACGGGGTGGGCTCAGCCCCAGCATTTT.

The gene calls are TRBV2 and TRBJ1-1; 7 nucleotides line up with TRBD1. With 7 bases clipped from V and 3 bases from J, the junction kept 14 bases outside the gene matches. The CDR3 contains 16 residues. Germline V gene sequence: CDR1 SNHLY, CDR2 FYNNEI. This CDR3 is CASKTGGGRGYTEAFF. DNA of the CDR3: TGTGCCAGCAAAACGGGAGGGGGCAGGGGGTACACTGAAGCTTTCTTT.

This chain uses TRBV25-1 with TRBJ1-2; D not certain. The CDR3 contains 14 residues. Trimming left V 2 bases short and J 3 bases short, with 10 bases between. The germline V gene encodes CDR1 MGHDK and CDR2 SYGVNS. In nucleotides, the CDR3 is TGTGCCAGCAGTGAAACGGGTCGGGACTATGGCTACACCTTC. Protein sequence: CASSETGRDYGYTF.

V gene TRBV4-3 combines with J gene TRBJ2-7; D is unresolved. V lost 0 bases, J lost 2 bases, and 11 bases lay in between. Germline values: CDR1 LGHNA, CDR2 YSLEER. The CDR3 runs 15 residues. The CDR3 region has the DNA TGCGCCAGCAGCCAAGAACGAGCGAGACCCTACGAGCAGTACTTC. This gives the protein CASSQERARPYEQYF.

V usage is TRBV5-1 and J usage is TRBJ1-2, with D possibly matching TRBD1 (5 bases). CDR1 and CDR2 from the germline V gene are SGHRS and YFSETQ. CDR3 length: 13 residues. V lost 5 bases and J lost 2, with 10 bases in between. CDR3 amino acids: CASSLSGNYGYTF. In nucleotides, the CDR3 is TGCGCCAGCAGTCTTTCAGGGAACTATGGCTACACCTTC.

The chain recombines TRBV19 with TRBJ2-3; TRBD1 matches 7 bases. Germline CDR1 reads LNHDA; CDR2 reads SQIVND (reference sequence). V lost 4 bases and J lost 0; bases outside the gene matches: 1. CDR3 length: 14 residues. CDR3 sequence: CASSTQGSTDTQYF. CDR3 bases: TGTGCCAGTAGTACACAGGGGAGCACAGATACGCAGTATTTT. The variable domain in full, with the rest retrieved from reference TRBV19 and TRBJ2-3, is DGGITQSPKYLFRKEGQNVTLSCEQNLNHDAMYWYRQDPGQGLRLIYYSQIVNDFQKGDIAEGYSVSREKKESFPLTVTSAQKNPTAFYLCASSTQGSTDTQYFGPGTRLTVL.

The rearrangement links TRBV10-3 to TRBJ2-4; 11 bases fit TRBD2. Germline V gene sequence: CDR1 ENHRY, CDR2 SYGVKD. V gave up 3 bases and J gave up 0 bases; unmatched junction bases: 4. The CDR3 sequence is 17 residues long. The CDR3 nucleotides are TGTGCCATCAGTGAAACTAGCGGGGGAATAGCCAAAAACATTCAGTACTTC. Amino acids: CAISETSGGIAKNIQYF.

This clone was seen a handful of times. The V call is TRBV6-5, the J call TRBJ1-6, with 7 positions matching TRBD1. Germline lookup yields CDR1 MNHEY and CDR2 SVGAGI. This CDR3 is 15 amino acids long. V dropped 7 bases and J dropped 7; count of bases not matched to a gene: 10. The CDR3: CASTLRGQPNSPLHF. The CDR3 bases are TGTGCCAGCACTCTCCGGGGACAGCCCAATTCACCCCTCCACTTT.

V is TRBV18 and J is TRBJ2-7; D remains ambiguous. CDR3 size: 14 residues. Per germline, CDR1 KGHSH and CDR2 LQKENI. V was trimmed by 3 bases and J by 0 bases, leaving 9 bases between them. CDR3 loop: CASSPTRSSYEQYF. DNA of the CDR3: TGTGCCAGCTCACCGACCAGGTCCTCCTACGAGCAGTACTTC.

J is TRBJ1-3 and V is TRBV12-5; 7 bases are shared with TRBD1. CDR1 is LGHNT, CDR2 FRNRAP, per germline. This CDR3 spans 15 amino acids. J lost 7 bases, V lost 1 base, and 7 bases had no gene match. This chain's CDR3 is CASGLGQGIGNTIYF. CDR3 DNA sequence: TGTGCTAGTGGTTTGGGACAGGGAATAGGTAACACCATATATTTT.

This chain connects TRBV28 to TRBJ1-5; TRBD1 matches at 8 bases. The length of the CDR3 is 13 residues. Looked up from germline, CDR1 is MDHEN and CDR2 is SYDVKM. After removal of 8 bases from V and 4 bases from J, the junction contained 4 bases not matched to a gene. CDR3: CASLGTGNQPQHF. The DNA of the CDR3 is TGTGCCAGCCTTGGGACAGGTAATCAGCCCCAGCATTTT. Together with reference TRBV28 and TRBJ1-5, the CDR3 gives the full variable domain: DVKVTQSSRYLVKRTGEKVFLECVQDMDHENMFWYRQDPGLGLRLIYFSYDVKMKEKGDIPEGYSVSREKKERFSLILESASTNQTSMYLCASLGTGNQPQHFGDGTRLSIL.

V and J are TRBV6-1 and TRBJ1-1, with 8 positions matching TRBD1. The germline V gene encodes CDR1 MNHNS and CDR2 SASEGT. This CDR3 is built from 15 residues. Losses at the gene ends were 10 bases for V and 1 base for J; bases not matched to a gene: 11. The CDR3 is CANTPGQGQNTEAFF. CDR3 sequence (DNA): TGTGCCAACACCCCTGGACAGGGACAGAACACTGAAGCTTTCTTT.

The chain uses TRBV29-1 and TRBJ1-1, with 10 bases aligning to TRBD1. Germline assignment: CDR1 SQVTM and CDR2 ANQGSEA. V shed 3 bases, J shed 5 bases, and the junction held 3 bases outside the gene matches. CDR3 size: 13 residues. CDR3 DNA sequence: TGCAGCGTTGATACGGACAGGGGGACTGAAGCTTTCTTT. Amino acids: CSVDTDRGTEAFF.

The chain uses TRBV10-3 and TRBJ2-1, with TRBD2 matching over 7 bases. Unmatched junction bases numbered 8, after V lost 8 bases and J lost 4 bases. The CDR3 contains 14 residues. Germline V gives CDR1 ENHRY, CDR2 SYGVKD. CDR3 residues: CAISGRGSYNEQFF. The CDR3 DNA follows: TGTGCCATCTCTGGGCGGGGGAGTTACAATGAGCAGTTCTTC.

V is TRBV13 and J is TRBJ2-1, with a tentative D call TRBD2 (6 bases). Trimming took 4 bases from V and 0 from J, leaving 10 bases between them. This CDR3 is 15 amino acids long. CDR1 is PRHDT, CDR2 FYEKMQ, per germline (reference sequence). The CDR3 DNA reads as TGTGCCAGCAGCTACGGGACTCTCTCCTACAATGAGCAGTTCTTC. This translates into CASSYGTLSYNEQFF.

This sequence joins TRBV7-6 and TRBJ2-3; 8 nucleotides agree with TRBD1. J gave up 1 base and V 5 bases, and 8 bases lay outside the gene matches. CDR1 and CDR2 from the germline V gene are SGHVS and FNYEAQ. The CDR3 runs 16 residues. The CDR3 DNA is TGTGCCAGCAGCGCCGGACAGGGCGAGGGCACAGATACGCAGTATTTT. It encodes CASSAGQGEGTDTQYF.

This chain links TRBV9 with TRBJ2-7; maybe TRBD1 (5 bases). This CDR3 region has 15 residues. Trimming pared 3 bases from V and 1 base from J, leaving 14 bases between. Germline CDR1 reads SGDLS; CDR2 reads YYNGEE. The CDR3 protein is CASSEGPGDSYEQYF. CDR3 DNA sequence: TGTGCCAGCAGCGAGGGGCCAGGTGATTCCTACGAGCAGTACTTC.

CDR3 sequence (DNA): TGTGCCAGCAGTCCCGGGGGGGATGATACGCAGTATTTT. Protein product: CASSPGGDDTQYF. V and J are TRBV7-3 and TRBJ2-3, with 8 bases identical to TRBD2. Germline V lookup: CDR1 SGHTA, CDR2 FQGTGA. V shed 6 bases and J 6 bases; nucleotides not matched to a gene: 5. The CDR3 is made up of 13 amino acids.

The chain links TRBV29-1 to TRBJ2-3, with TRBD2 matching over 8 bases. The CDR3 totals 17 residues. V lost 5 bases, J lost 4 bases, and 17 bases stayed unmatched. Germline assignment: CDR1 SQVTM and CDR2 ANQGSEA. In DNA, the CDR3 is TGCAGCGTTACCTTGGGGGGTTCGGCGGGGGGTGCAGATACGCAGTATTTT. It codes for CSVTLGGSAGGADTQYF.

The V call is TRBV5-1, the J call TRBJ1-2, with D possibly TRBD1 on 6 matching bases. The germline V gene has CDR1 SGHRS and CDR2 YFSETQ. CDR3 length equals 15 residues. V lost 3 bases and J 2 bases, leaving 14 bases between the germline ends. The CDR3 nucleotides read TGCGCCAGCAGCTACGGGGGGGCTTCGAACTATGGCTACACCTTC. Translating it yields CASSYGGASNYGYTF.

This chain joins TRBV29-1 and TRBJ2-3; possibly TRBD2 for D (6 bases). There are 15 residues in the CDR3. Trimming left V 0 bases short and J 0 bases short, with 10 bases between. Germline-derived CDR1 and CDR2 are SQVTM and ANQGSEA. CDR3 nucleotides: TGCAGCGTTGAAGATGGGCGGGGAAGCACAGATACGCAGTATTTT. Translated: CSVEDGRGSTDTQYF.